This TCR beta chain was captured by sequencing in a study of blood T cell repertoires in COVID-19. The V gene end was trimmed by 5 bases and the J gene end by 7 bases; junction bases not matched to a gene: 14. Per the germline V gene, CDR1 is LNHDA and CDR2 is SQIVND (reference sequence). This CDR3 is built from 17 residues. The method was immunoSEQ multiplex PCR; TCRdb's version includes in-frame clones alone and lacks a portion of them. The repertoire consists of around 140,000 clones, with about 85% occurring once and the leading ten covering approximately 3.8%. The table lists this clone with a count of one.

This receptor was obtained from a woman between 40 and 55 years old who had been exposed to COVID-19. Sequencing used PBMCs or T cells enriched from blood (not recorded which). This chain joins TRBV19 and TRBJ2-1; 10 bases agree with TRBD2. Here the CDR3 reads CASSHSRASGRGNEQFF. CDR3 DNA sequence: TGTGCCAGTAGTCACTCGCGGGCTAGCGGGAGAGGGAATGAGCAGTTCTTC.